The sequence of this T cell receptor (beta chain) was determined in a study of blood T cell repertoires in COVID-19. The CDR3 is made up of 18 amino acids. V lost 3 bases to trimming and J lost 0 bases, with 15 bases between them. Germline loops: CDR1 LGHNA, CDR2 YSLEER. The repertoire was sequenced with immunoSEQ multiplex PCR; TCRdb's copy has only in-frame clones and lacks some. The table records 65,000 to 90,000 clones, 88% of them present only once. The rearrangement links TRBV4-3 to TRBJ2-6; the D gene is possibly TRBD1 (5 bases). The TCR comes from a human donor in a cohort sampled during active COVID-19. The sample comprised peripheral blood. CDR3 residues: CASSQTATALSGANVLTF. Written as DNA, the CDR3 is TGCGCCAGCAGCCAGACGGCGACAGCACTCTCTGGGGCCAACGTCCTGACTTTC.